The rows below give T cell receptor beta chains drawn from one sample of a study of blood T cell repertoires in COVID-19. Some clones are missing from TCRdb's copy, which holds only in-frame ones; the method was immunoSEQ multiplex PCR. Among 15,000 to 20,000 clones listed, nearly 90% were seen once. Sequencing was done on a sample of peripheral blood. These receptor sequences come from a human donor in a cohort sampled during active COVID-19. CDR3s include the opening cysteine and the closing phenylalanine or tryptophan. The D gene is left open where the match is weak. Clone size is given for some rows only: seen once, a few or many times, or a class if the clone is expanded.

cdr3_aa: CASSVPGTGGSNEQFF
cdr3_nt: TGTGCCAGTAGCGTCCCCGGGACAGGGGGGAGCAATGAGCAGTTCTTC
d_call: TRBD1
clone_size: .
v_call: TRBV19
j_call: TRBJ2-1

cdr3_aa: CAWSVGQGGGYTF
cdr3_nt: TGTGCCTGGAGTGTGGGGCAGGGAGGGGGTTACACCTTC
d_call: .
clone_size: .
v_call: TRBV30
j_call: TRBJ1-2

cdr3_aa: CNPLRGVGYTF
cdr3_nt: TGCAACCCACTCAGGGGCGTGGGCTACACCTTC
d_call: .
clone_size: .
v_call: TRBV29-1
j_call: TRBJ1-2

cdr3_aa: CATSDPKGPGGELFF
cdr3_nt: TGTGCCACCAGTGACCCAAAGGGGCCCGGCGGGGAGCTGTTTTTT
d_call: .
clone_size: once
v_call: TRBV24-1
j_call: TRBJ2-2

cdr3_aa: CASSIGAGNQPQHF
cdr3_nt: TGTGCCAGTAGTATTGGGGCAGGAAATCAGCCCCAGCATTTT
d_call: .
clone_size: .
v_call: TRBV19
j_call: TRBJ1-5

cdr3_aa: CASTVDRRGGYTF
cdr3_nt: TGTGCCAGCACCGTAGACAGGAGAGGTGGCTACACCTTC
d_call: .
clone_size: .
v_call: TRBV6-4
j_call: TRBJ1-2

cdr3_aa: CASSFYGTGELFF
cdr3_nt: TGTGCCAGCAGTTTTTACGGTACCGGGGAGCTGTTTTTT
d_call: .
clone_size: .
v_call: TRBV12-3/TRBV12-4
j_call: TRBJ2-2

cdr3_aa: CASSLDRDGGYTF
cdr3_nt: TGTGCCAGCAGCTTAGACAGAGACGGTGGCTACACCTTC
d_call: .
clone_size: medium-sized
v_call: TRBV7-9
j_call: TRBJ1-2

cdr3_aa: CARTVRGSSHEQYF
cdr3_nt: TGTGCCAGGACCGTGAGGGGGTCTAGTCACGAGCAGTACTTC
d_call: .
clone_size: .
v_call: TRBV7-6
j_call: TRBJ2-7

cdr3_aa: CASRGQWNTEAFF
cdr3_nt: TGTGCCAGCAGAGGACAGTGGAACACTGAAGCTTTCTTT
d_call: .
clone_size: once
v_call: TRBV6-5
j_call: TRBJ1-1

cdr3_aa: CASGQGVLYGSPLHF
cdr3_nt: TGTGCCAGCGGACAGGGGGTGTTATACGGTTCACCCCTCCACTTT
d_call: TRBD1
clone_size: .
v_call: TRBV6-5
j_call: TRBJ1-6

cdr3_aa: CASSDSSYEQYF
cdr3_nt: TGTGCCAGTAGCGACAGTTCCTACGAGCAGTACTTC
d_call: .
clone_size: .
v_call: TRBV19
j_call: TRBJ2-7

cdr3_aa: CASSRTGGIQETQYF
cdr3_nt: TGTGCCAGCTCCAGGACAGGGGGCATCCAAGAGACCCAGTACTTC
d_call: TRBD1
clone_size: once
v_call: TRBV18
j_call: TRBJ2-5

cdr3_aa: CASSPTEGGGYTF
cdr3_nt: TGTGCCAGCAGCCCCACGGAGGGTGGGGGCTACACCTTC
d_call: .
clone_size: .
v_call: TRBV7-2
j_call: TRBJ1-2

cdr3_aa: CASKPEGGGAETQYF
cdr3_nt: TGCGCCAGCAAACCCGAGGGCGGGGGGGCAGAGACCCAGTACTTC
d_call: TRBD2
clone_size: .
v_call: TRBV5-1
j_call: TRBJ2-5

cdr3_aa: CASSLVADSNQPQHF
cdr3_nt: TGTGCCAGCAGCTTAGTAGCGGATAGCAATCAGCCCCAGCATTTT
d_call: .
clone_size: .
v_call: TRBV7-2
j_call: TRBJ1-5

cdr3_aa: CSAGGGTGEYNEQFF
cdr3_nt: TGCAGTGCTGGTGGTGGAACAGGGGAGTACAATGAGCAGTTCTTC
d_call: TRBD1
clone_size: few
v_call: TRBV20-1
j_call: TRBJ2-1

cdr3_aa: CASSTRRTGRSEEAFF
cdr3_nt: TGTGCCAGTAGTACCCGACGCACAGGGCGTTCGGAGGAAGCTTTCTTT
d_call: .
clone_size: .
v_call: TRBV19
j_call: TRBJ1-1

cdr3_aa: CASSEGGGGLSTQYF
cdr3_nt: TGTGCCAGCAGTGAAGGTGGGGGAGGTCTGAGTACGCAGTATTTT
d_call: .
clone_size: once
v_call: TRBV2
j_call: TRBJ2-3

cdr3_aa: CAISEKLGVGQISNQPQHF
cdr3_nt: TGTGCCATCAGTGAGAAATTGGGCGTCGGACAGATTAGCAATCAGCCCCAGCATTTT
d_call: .
clone_size: .
v_call: TRBV10-3
j_call: TRBJ1-5